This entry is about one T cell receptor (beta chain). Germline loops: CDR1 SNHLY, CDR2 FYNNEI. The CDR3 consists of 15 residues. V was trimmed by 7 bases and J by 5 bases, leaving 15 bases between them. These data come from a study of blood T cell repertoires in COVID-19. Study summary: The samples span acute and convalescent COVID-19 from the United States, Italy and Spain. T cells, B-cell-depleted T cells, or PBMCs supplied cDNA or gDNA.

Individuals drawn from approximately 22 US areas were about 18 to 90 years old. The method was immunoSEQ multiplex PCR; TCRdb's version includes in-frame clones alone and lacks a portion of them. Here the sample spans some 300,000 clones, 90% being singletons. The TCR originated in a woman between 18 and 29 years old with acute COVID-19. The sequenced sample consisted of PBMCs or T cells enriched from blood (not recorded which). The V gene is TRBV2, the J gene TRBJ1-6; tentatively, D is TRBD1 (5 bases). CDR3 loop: CASTLQGGDNSPLHF. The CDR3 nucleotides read TGTGCCAGCACCCTCCAGGGAGGGGATAATTCACCCCTCCACTTT.